This TCR beta chain stems from a study of T cell responses to AZD1222 COVID-19 vaccine. Notes on the study in general: Females outnumbered males among donors, who were mostly white British; clonal diversity was possibly underestimated. Samples come after the peak T cell response, not at day 14. Regions 160-218 and 743-854 held dominance among vaccine-associated CD4 TCRs, which spanned spike.

Clones were sequenced by immunoSEQ multiplex PCR, and TCRdb holds only the in-frame ones, with some missing. The sample lists some 150,000 clones, more than 90% occurring once. V shed 5 bases and J shed 1 base, with 12 bases lying between them. This CDR3 contains 15 residues. CDR1 and CDR2 from the germline V gene are MNHEY and SMNVEV (reference sequence). This clone was seen a single time. Its antigen is not known. The sample in question was peripheral blood, obtained 28 days after the second AZD1222 dose. The chain links TRBV27 to TRBJ1-5, with D perhaps TRBD1 (5 bases). The sequence was collected from an adult who received the AZD1222 COVID-19 vaccine. Here the CDR3 reads CASSPRAGSNQPQHF. In DNA form, the CDR3 reads TGTGCCAGCAGTCCTCGGGCAGGGAGCAATCAGCCCCAGCATTTT.